This TCR beta chain was documented in a study of immune evolution from preneoplasia to lung adenocarcinoma. At the level of the study: HLA loss of heterozygosity: roughly 6.6% AIS, about 15% MIA, about 31% ADC, none AAH.

Only in-frame clones appear in the TCRdb table, and some are missing; sequencing was by immunoSEQ multiplex PCR. The table lists about 41,000 clones, more than 60% of them singletons, with approximately 4.6% in the top ten. Trimming stripped 6 bases from V and 4 bases from J, with 10 bases between. Germline lookup yields CDR1 MNHNS and CDR2 SASEGT. This CDR3 is built from 13 residues. The chain employs TRBV6-1 and TRBJ2-1, with a tentative D call TRBD1 (6 bases). This sequence originates from a person between 60 and 69 years old with lung adenocarcinoma. The sample was FFPE invasive lung adenocarcinoma tissue. The CDR3 sequence: CASSSQGYNEQFF. The CDR3 DNA reads as TGTGCCAGCAGCTCACAGGGATACAATGAGCAGTTCTTC.